One and the same sample provided the 22 T cell receptor beta chains below, sequenced in a study of shared clonotypes between healthy human individuals. Positive CCR7 selection of CD45RO-negative cells yielded the naive CD8 cells, and terminally differentiated effector memory CD45RA+ cells were excluded. The protocol was immunoSEQ multiplex PCR, while the TCRdb copy is restricted to in-frame clones and leaves out a portion. The sample contains approximately 740,000 clones, about 91% of which appear only once. Sequences were obtained from naive CD8+ T cells sorted from blood. These receptors were collected from a man younger than 40 in good health.

Details on this clone: This CDR3 is also generated by other DNA sequences in the sample. This chain links TRBV7-9 with TRBJ2-2; 8 bases match TRBD1. The ends lost 7 bases at V and 4 bases at J; junction bases unmatched: 8. The CDR3 totals 15 residues. The V gene's germline CDR1 is SEHNR and CDR2 FQNEAQ (reference sequence). The CDR3 coding sequence is TGTGCCAGCAACTTCCAGGGGGCCGGCACCGGGGAGCTGTTTTTT. It encodes CASNFQGAGTGELFF.

The chain has TRBV2 and TRBJ2-1, with 8 positions matching TRBD2. Germline V gives CDR1 SNHLY, CDR2 FYNNEI. Trimming at V came to 10 bases and at J to 13 bases, leaving 12 bases not matched to a gene. CDR3 length equals 12 residues. CDR3 sequence: CATRTGTRGQFF. DNA for the CDR3: TGTGCCACACGAACCGGGACTAGAGGACAGTTCTTC. Complete variable domain (other parts from reference TRBV2 and TRBJ2-1): EPEVTQTPSHQVTQMGQEVILRCVPISNHLYFYWYRQILGQKVEFLVSFYNNEISEKSEIFDDQFSVERPDGSNFTLKIRSTKLEDSAMYFCATRTGTRGQFFGPGTRLTVL.

This clone appeared a single time. The chain employs TRBV10-3 and TRBJ2-7; the match to TRBD1 covers 9 bases. The germline V gene has CDR1 ENHRY and CDR2 SYGVKD. V gave up 2 bases and J gave up 3 bases; unmatched junction bases: 5. CDR3 length equals 15 residues. The CDR3 region is CAISEPPGQGYEQYF. The CDR3 bases are TGTGCCATCAGTGAGCCCCCGGGACAGGGCTACGAGCAGTACTTC.

V is TRBV27 and J is TRBJ2-1; TRBD2 matches at 8 bases. The V gene's germline CDR1 is MNHEY and CDR2 SMNVEV (reference sequence). V lost 6 bases, J lost 2 bases, and 3 bases stayed unmatched. CDR3 length: 14 residues. CDR3 loop: CASSTAGAYNEQFF. The CDR3 DNA follows: TGTGCCAGCAGCACAGCGGGAGCCTACAATGAGCAGTTCTTC.

This clone was seen once. The rearrangement uses TRBV7-2 and TRBJ2-7; D remains ambiguous. Trimming shortened V by 4 bases and J by 5 bases, and 6 bases separated the two germline ends. The germline gives CDR1 SGHTA, CDR2 FQGNSA. CDR3 length: 11 residues. The CDR3 DNA follows: TGTGCCAGCAGCTATTACCACGAGCAGTACTTC. Translated, it gives CASSYYHEQYF.

The chain uses TRBV7-2 and TRBJ1-1; a possible D gene is TRBD1 (5 bases). Germline CDR1 and CDR2: SGHTA and FQGNSA. The CDR3 loop spans 17 amino acids. V lost 1 base and J 0 bases, leaving 15 bases between the germline ends. The CDR3 coding sequence is TGTGCCAGCAGCTTAGAGAAGACAGTTCGCATGAACACTGAAGCTTTCTTT. This encodes CASSLEKTVRMNTEAFF.

The genes are TRBV20-1 and TRBJ2-7; D remains unclear. Per germline, CDR1 DFQATT and CDR2 SNEGSKA (reference sequence). CDR3 length equals 10 residues. Trimming stripped 7 bases from V and 3 bases from J, with 7 bases between. The CDR3 loop is CSGLGYEQYF. Here the CDR3 DNA reads TGCAGTGGCCTTGGCTACGAGCAGTACTTC.

The rearrangement uses TRBV7-9 and TRBJ2-1; D may be TRBD1 or TRBD2 (5 bases each). The CDR3 runs to 13 residues. V dropped 5 bases and J dropped 5 bases, with 10 bases sitting between them. Germline lookup yields CDR1 SEHNR and CDR2 FQNEAQ (reference sequence). CDR3 protein: CASSGGSHNEQFF. The CDR3 DNA reads TGTGCCAGCAGCGGGGGAAGCCACAATGAGCAGTTCTTC. Combining the CDR3 with reference TRBV7-9 and TRBJ2-1 gives the whole variable domain DTGVSQNPRHKITKRGQNVTFRCDPISEHNRLYWYRQTLGQGPEFLTYFQNEAQLEKSRLLSDRFSAERPKGSFSTLEIQRTEQGDSAMYLCASSGGSHNEQFFGPGTRLTVL.

This chain uses TRBV9 with TRBJ2-3; no firm D call. Trimming left V 0 bases short and J 4 bases short, with 3 bases between. Germline loops: CDR1 SGDLS, CDR2 YYNGEE. The CDR3 covers 12 residues. CDR3 sequence reads: CASSVDPDTQYF. CDR3 coding DNA: TGTGCCAGCAGCGTAGACCCAGATACGCAGTATTTT.

The rearrangement joins TRBV7-9 to TRBJ1-2, with a tentative D call TRBD1 (5 bases). The CDR3 extends over 14 amino acids. The V gene's germline CDR1 is SEHNR and CDR2 FQNEAQ (reference sequence). V lost 6 bases to trimming and J lost 0 bases, with 11 bases between them. CDR3 region: CASRAQDANYGYTF. CDR3 nucleotides: TGTGCCAGCAGGGCACAGGATGCTAACTATGGCTACACCTTC.

The count of this clone is one. One junction end disagrees with the germline gene, perhaps due to a read error. V and J are TRBV29-1 and TRBJ2-7, with unresolved D. Germline V gives CDR1 SQVTM, CDR2 ANQGSEA. This CDR3 region has 13 residues. CDR3 DNA sequence: TGCAGCGTGGAAGACCCCGGGCGCGACGAGCAGTACTTC. Protein: CSVEDPGRDEQYF.

A single count supports this clone. A much larger clonotype is one base distant, so this may be a read error. Other DNA sequences in the sample encode the same CDR3. This rearrangement joins TRBV7-9 to TRBJ2-1; no reliable D call. The germline V gene encodes CDR1 SEHNR and CDR2 FQNEAQ (reference sequence). The CDR3 consists of 15 residues. CDR3 residues: CASSPTLQSYNEQFF. The DNA of the CDR3 is TGTGCTAGCAGCCCTACACTACAGTCCTACAATGAGCAGTTCTTC. Combining the CDR3 with reference TRBV7-9 and TRBJ2-1 gives the whole variable domain DTGVSQNPRHKITKRGQNVTFRCDPISEHNRLYWYRQTLGQGPEFLTYFQNEAQLEKSRLLSDRFSAERPKGSFSTLEIQRTEQGDSAMYLCASSPTLQSYNEQFFGPGTRLTVL.

The chain combines TRBV28 with TRBJ2-7; 7 positions agree with TRBD2. The V gene's germline CDR1 is MDHEN and CDR2 SYDVKM. The trim removed 3 bases at V and 4 bases at J, leaving 3 bases unmatched. CDR3 length: 13 residues. In DNA form, the CDR3 reads TGTGCCAGCAGTTTGGGGGGGATGTACGAGCAGTACTTC. This translates into CASSLGGMYEQYF.

The V call is TRBV27, the J call TRBJ2-1; TRBD2 aligns across 10 bases. V was pared by 1 base and J by 0 bases, with 3 bases of the junction left unmatched. This CDR3 is 17 amino acids long. The germline V gene has CDR1 MNHEY and CDR2 SMNVEV (reference sequence). CDR3 residues: CASSLLASGSSYNEQFF. The CDR3 DNA is TGTGCCAGCAGTTTATTGGCTAGCGGGAGCTCCTACAATGAGCAGTTCTTC.

This chain links TRBV6-1 with TRBJ2-7; no clear D. Between the trimmed V and J ends, which lost 6 bases and 3 bases, there was a span of 6 bases. The CDR3 spans 11 residues. CDR1 MNHNS and CDR2 SASEGT come from the germline V gene. This CDR3 is CASRKLYEQYF. The CDR3 bases are TGTGCCAGCAGAAAGCTCTACGAGCAGTACTTC.

The chain employs TRBV27 and TRBJ2-3; 7 bases line up with TRBD2. The J segment lost 1 base and the V segment lost 3 bases, leaving 4 bases of the junction unmatched. The CDR3 spans 15 residues. Germline V gene data show CDR1 as MNHEY and CDR2 as SMNVEV (reference sequence). As DNA, the CDR3 is TGTGCCAGCAGTTTTATCGCGGGAGGCACAGATACGCAGTATTTT. It codes for CASSFIAGGTDTQYF.

This chain uses TRBV7-2 with TRBJ2-4, with TRBD2 matching 8 bases. The CDR3 is 17 amino acids. The germline gives CDR1 SGHTA, CDR2 FQGNSA. J lost 4 bases, V lost 4 bases, and 12 bases had no gene match. CDR3 in DNA: TGTGCCAGCAGCTCGTACGGTTGGGCTAGCGGGAAAAACATTCAGTACTTC. As protein: CASSSYGWASGKNIQYF. The entire variable domain, with the rest obtained from reference TRBV7-2 and TRBJ2-4, is as follows: GAGVSQSPSNKVTEKGKDVELRCDPISGHTALYWYRQSLGQGLEFLIYFQGNSAPDKSGLPSDRFSAERTGGSVSTLTIQRTQQEDSAVYLCASSSYGWASGKNIQYFGAGTRLSVL.

The gene calls are TRBV10-3 and TRBJ2-3; tentatively, D is TRBD1 (5 bases). Trimming took 5 bases from V and 2 from J, leaving 11 bases between them. CDR3 length: 14 residues. Germline CDR1 ENHRY, CDR2 SYGVKD. CDR3 residues: CAISRQSHTDTQYF. In DNA form, the CDR3 reads TGTGCCATCAGTAGACAGAGCCACACAGATACGCAGTATTTT.

J is TRBJ1-2 and V is TRBV2; 10 bases line up with TRBD1. Germline assignment: CDR1 SNHLY and CDR2 FYNNEI. The CDR3 length is 18 residues. V was clipped by 0 bases and J by 4 bases; unmatched bases: 11. CDR3 residues: CASSEALETGGAGYGYTF. The CDR3 nucleotides are TGTGCCAGCAGTGAAGCCCTTGAGACAGGGGGCGCAGGCTATGGCTACACCTTC.

The chain joins TRBV19 to TRBJ2-7; perhaps TRBD2 as D (6 bases). Germline values: CDR1 LNHDA, CDR2 SQIVND (reference sequence). The CDR3 totals 12 residues. The CDR3 nucleotides read TGTGCACGGGGGATTAGGGCCTACGAGCAGTACTTC. Protein sequence: CARGIRAYEQYF.

The V gene is TRBV27, the J gene TRBJ1-2; a possible D gene is TRBD1 (5 bases). This CDR3 comprises 11 residues. From germline, CDR1 is MNHEY and CDR2 SMNVEV (reference sequence). Trimming stripped 8 bases from V and 7 bases from J, with 11 bases between. CDR3: CASQGPGGYTF. CDR3 coding DNA: TGTGCCAGCCAGGGCCCGGGTGGCTACACCTTC.

This chain links TRBV9 with TRBJ2-7; 10 positions agree with TRBD1. Germline assignment: CDR1 SGDLS and CDR2 YYNGEE. The CDR3 extends over 14 amino acids. Trimming removed 4 bases from V and 3 bases from J; junction bases left unmatched: 4. Here the CDR3 reads CASSRGTGDYEQYF. In DNA, the CDR3 is TGTGCCAGCAGCCGGGGGACAGGGGACTACGAGCAGTACTTC.